This T cell receptor beta chain was obtained from a study of beta chain features in type 1 diabetes. General study points: Cells with high TCR expression could be over-represented when cDNA is sequenced. Shortening of TCRB CDR3s, moderate but significant, appeared in all four CD4+ subsets of Type 1 diabetes patients.

Germline loops: CDR1 KGHSH, CDR2 LQKENI. The CDR3 is 13 residues long. Trimming shortened V by 3 bases and J by 5 bases, and 8 bases separated the two germline ends. All of the isolated RNA was reverse transcribed, so expressed TCRB transcripts were sequenced. The method was immunoSEQ multiplex PCR; TCRdb's version includes in-frame clones alone and lacks a portion of them. The sample lists 300,000 to 350,000 clones; approximately 15% were seen once. This clone turned up a few times. Antigen: not known. Other nucleotide sequences from this sample produce the same CDR3. This clonotype was obtained from a young woman with type 1 diabetes. The rearrangement links TRBV18 to TRBJ1-5; unclear D gene. The specimen was naive CD4+ T cells from blood. The chain's CDR3 is CASSPGEDQPQHF. As DNA, the CDR3 is TGTGCCAGCTCACCGGGAGAGGATCAGCCCCAGCATTTT. Variable domain in full (rest from reference TRBV18 and TRBJ1-5): NAGVMQNPRHLVRRRGQEARLRCSPMKGHSHVYWYRQLPEEGLKFMVYLQKENIIDESGMPKERFSAEFPKEGPSILRIQQVVRGDSAAYFCASSPGEDQPQHFGDGTRLSIL.